These 12 T cell receptor beta chains share one sample of origin, sequenced in a study of CD8 T cells in Susac syndrome. Reverse transcription of about 0.45 to 1 ug RNA used random hexamers. TCRdb reprocessed the immunoSEQ multiplex PCR reads via MiXCR and lists one record per CDR3 protein. This sample carries some 75,000 distinct CDR3 sequences, around 93% of them seen once, and the ten largest clones take 0.45% to 0.55%. The specimen was CD8+ T cells from PBMCs. These receptors were taken from a human donor with Susac syndrome.

The table lists this clonotype with a count of one. The chain recombines TRBV10-3 with TRBJ2-3; 9 nucleotides align to TRBD2. CDR1 is ENHRY and CDR2 is SYGVKD in the germline V gene. The CDR3 has 18 residues. With 2 bases clipped from V and 3 bases from J, the junction kept 12 bases outside the gene matches. The CDR3 here is CAISEHSGSLRSTDTQYF. The CDR3 DNA reads TGTGCCATCAGTGAGCATAGCGGGAGTCTTAGGTCTACAGATACGCAGTATTTT.

V and J are TRBV10-3 and TRBJ1-1; 8 bases map to TRBD1. Germline loops: CDR1 ENHRY, CDR2 SYGVKD. The CDR3 loop spans 15 amino acids. V gave up 2 bases and J gave up 4 bases; unmatched junction bases: 6. CDR3 DNA sequence: TGTGCCATCAGTGAGGCCGGACAGGGAGGCACTGAAGCTTTCTTT. Its translation is CAISEAGQGGTEAFF.

The CDR3 bases are TGTGCCAGCAGCCCGACTAGCGCCCACGAGCAGTACTTC. Translating gives CASSPTSAHEQYF. J is TRBJ2-7 and V is TRBV7-8; the match to TRBD2 covers 8 bases. The CDR3 runs 13 residues. Germline V CDR1 and CDR2: SGHVS, FQNEAQ. J lost 5 bases, V lost 5 bases, and 5 bases had no gene match.

The chain is built from TRBV6-5 and TRBJ2-7, with D possibly matching TRBD2 (5 bases). Germline V gene data show CDR1 as MNHEY and CDR2 as SVGAGI. V was cut by 6 bases and J by 2 bases, with 8 bases left in between. The CDR3 is 12 residues long. The CDR3 DNA is TGTGCCAGCAGACGGGGAACCTACGAGCAGTACTTC. Translated, it gives CASRRGTYEQYF.

The rearrangement uses TRBV4-1 and TRBJ1-5; 9 bases are a match to TRBD1. V shed 4 bases, J shed 9 bases, and the junction held 13 bases outside the gene matches. Germline V gene data show CDR1 as MGHRA and CDR2 as YSYEKL. This CDR3 has 16 residues. The CDR3 loop reads CASSLVVGQGRRPQHF. The DNA of the CDR3 is TGCGCCAGCAGCCTTGTCGTCGGACAGGGGAGAAGGCCCCAGCATTTT.

The chain uses TRBV13 and TRBJ2-7; 7 bases agree with TRBD1. Germline CDR1 is PRHDT and CDR2 is FYEKMQ (reference sequence). The CDR3 loop spans 14 amino acids. The trim removed 2 bases at V and 3 bases at J, leaving 4 bases unmatched. CDR3 in amino acids: CASSLRDSVYEQYF. Written as DNA, the CDR3 is TGTGCCAGCAGCTTACGGGACAGTGTCTACGAGCAGTACTTC.

The V call is TRBV5-4, the J call TRBJ2-3, with 15 bases aligning to TRBD2. Germline V gene lookup returns CDR1 SGHNT and CDR2 YYREEE (reference sequence). The CDR3 is 17 amino acids. J was trimmed by 3 bases and V by 3 bases; bases with no gene match: 5. CDR3 in amino acids: CASSWTSGGASTDTQYF. The CDR3 DNA sequence: TGTGCCAGCAGCTGGACTAGCGGGGGGGCCTCGACAGATACGCAGTATTTT.

The rearrangement joins TRBV28 to TRBJ2-4; 7 bases are shared with TRBD2. In germline, CDR1 is MDHEN, CDR2 SYDVKM. The CDR3 runs 16 residues. The V gene end was trimmed by 6 bases and the J gene end by 8 bases; junction bases not matched to a gene: 16. The CDR3 loop reads CASSERAGAGIDIQYF. CDR3 in DNA: TGTGCCAGCAGCGAGAGGGCGGGAGCTGGAATTGACATTCAGTACTTC.

The V and J genes are TRBV20-1 and TRBJ1-2; possible D gene TRBD1, 6 bases. The CDR3 sequence is 12 residues long. V was cut by 2 bases and J by 5 bases, with 9 bases left in between. The germline V gene encodes CDR1 DFQATT and CDR2 SNEGSKA (reference sequence). CDR3 region: CSARQGNYGYTF. CDR3 bases: TGCAGTGCTAGACAGGGGAATTATGGCTACACCTTC.

This chain links TRBV29-1 with TRBJ1-2; 10 bases line up with TRBD1. Trimming cost V 4 bases and J 3 bases; bases outside gene matches: 8. This CDR3 contains 15 residues. Germline V gene lookup returns CDR1 SQVTM and CDR2 ANQGSEA. The DNA for the CDR3 is TGCAGCGTTGGTAACGACAGGGGGCAGGACTATGGCTACACCTTC. This encodes CSVGNDRGQDYGYTF.

The rearrangement links TRBV20-1 to TRBJ1-2; TRBD1 might be the D (5 bases). The CDR3 extends over 15 amino acids. Germline values: CDR1 DFQATT, CDR2 SNEGSKA (reference sequence). Trimming shortened V by 0 bases and J by 4 bases, and 15 bases separated the two germline ends. The CDR3 region has the DNA TGCAGTGCTAGAGATTGGGACCCCGGCAGCTATGGCTACACCTTC. Translated, it gives CSARDWDPGSYGYTF.

The chain carries TRBV12-3 or TRBV12-4 and TRBJ1-5; maybe TRBD1 (5 bases). Trimming cost V 5 bases and J 3 bases, with 14 bases left between them. This CDR3 has 15 amino acids. CDR3 sequence: CASSPQGAPNQPQHF. The CDR3 DNA is TGTGCCAGCAGTCCTCAGGGTGCGCCCAATCAGCCCCAGCATTTT.